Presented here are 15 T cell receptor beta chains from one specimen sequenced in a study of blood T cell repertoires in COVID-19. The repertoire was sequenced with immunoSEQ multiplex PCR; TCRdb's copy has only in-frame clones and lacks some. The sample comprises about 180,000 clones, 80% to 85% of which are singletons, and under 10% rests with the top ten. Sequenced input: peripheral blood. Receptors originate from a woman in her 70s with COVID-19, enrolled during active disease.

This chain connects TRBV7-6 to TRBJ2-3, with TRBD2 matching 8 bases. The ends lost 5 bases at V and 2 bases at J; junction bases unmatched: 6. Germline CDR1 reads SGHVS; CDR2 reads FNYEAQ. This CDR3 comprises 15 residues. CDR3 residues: CASSDSGTHTDTQYF. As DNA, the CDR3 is TGTGCCAGCAGCGATAGCGGGACCCACACAGATACGCAGTATTTT.

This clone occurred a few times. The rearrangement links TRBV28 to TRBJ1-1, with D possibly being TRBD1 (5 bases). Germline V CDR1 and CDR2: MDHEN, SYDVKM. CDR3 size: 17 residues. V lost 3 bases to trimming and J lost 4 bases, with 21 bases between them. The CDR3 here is CASSFIPVIGAVTEAFF. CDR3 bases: TGTGCCAGCAGTTTTATTCCGGTTATAGGGGCCGTCACTGAAGCTTTCTTT. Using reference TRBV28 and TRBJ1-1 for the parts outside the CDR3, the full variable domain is DVKVTQSSRYLVKRTGEKVFLECVQDMDHENMFWYRQDPGLGLRLIYFSYDVKMKEKGDIPEGYSVSREKKERFSLILESASTNQTSMYLCASSFIPVIGAVTEAFFGQGTRLTVV.

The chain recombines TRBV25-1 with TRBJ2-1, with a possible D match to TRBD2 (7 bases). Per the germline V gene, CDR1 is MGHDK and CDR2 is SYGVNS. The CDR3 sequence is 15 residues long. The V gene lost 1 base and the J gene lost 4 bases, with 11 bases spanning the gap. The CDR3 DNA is TGTGCCAGCAGTGAATGGGGGGGCCTTTACAATGAGCAGTTCTTC. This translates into CASSEWGGLYNEQFF.

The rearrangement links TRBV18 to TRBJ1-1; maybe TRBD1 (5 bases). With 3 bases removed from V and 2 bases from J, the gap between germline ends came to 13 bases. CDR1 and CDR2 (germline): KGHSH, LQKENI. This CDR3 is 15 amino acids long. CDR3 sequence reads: CASSPLAGSNTEAFF. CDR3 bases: TGTGCCAGCTCACCCTTGGCAGGGTCAAACACTGAAGCTTTCTTT.

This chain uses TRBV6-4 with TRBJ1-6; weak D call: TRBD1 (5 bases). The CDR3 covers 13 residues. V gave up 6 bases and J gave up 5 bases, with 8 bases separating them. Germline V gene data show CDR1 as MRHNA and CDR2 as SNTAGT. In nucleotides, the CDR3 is TGTGCCAGCAGGACAGATAATAATTCACCCCTCCACTTT. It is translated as CASRTDNNSPLHF.

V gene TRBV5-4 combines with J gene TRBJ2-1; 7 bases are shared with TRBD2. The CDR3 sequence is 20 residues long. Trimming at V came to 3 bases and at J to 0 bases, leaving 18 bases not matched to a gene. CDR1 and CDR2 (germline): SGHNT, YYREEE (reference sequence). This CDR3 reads CASSSRGVRTSDFSYNEQFF. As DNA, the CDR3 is TGTGCCAGCAGCTCCCGGGGGGTTCGCACATCTGATTTCTCCTACAATGAGCAGTTCTTC.

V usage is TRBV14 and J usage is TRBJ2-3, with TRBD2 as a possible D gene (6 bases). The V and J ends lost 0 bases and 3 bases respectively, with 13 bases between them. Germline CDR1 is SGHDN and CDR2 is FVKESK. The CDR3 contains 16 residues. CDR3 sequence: CASSQDPGLLTDTQYF. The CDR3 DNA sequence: TGTGCCAGCAGCCAAGACCCGGGACTCCTAACAGATACGCAGTATTTT.

The CDR3 region is CAWGLAGETQYF. The DNA of the CDR3 is TGTGCCTGGGGCCTAGCTGGGGAGACCCAGTACTTC. The chain recombines TRBV30 with TRBJ2-5; maybe TRBD2 (5 bases). Per the germline V gene, CDR1 is GTSNPN and CDR2 is SVGIG (reference sequence). The V end lost 5 bases, the J end lost 5 bases, and 12 bases lay between the germline ends. There are 12 residues in the CDR3.

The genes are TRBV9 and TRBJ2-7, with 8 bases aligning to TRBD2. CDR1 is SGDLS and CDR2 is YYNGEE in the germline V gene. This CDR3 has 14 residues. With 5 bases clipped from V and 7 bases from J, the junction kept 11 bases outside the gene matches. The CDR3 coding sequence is TGTGCCAGCAGTGGGGCGGGAGGTGAAAGGGAGCAGTACTTC. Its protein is CASSGAGGEREQYF.

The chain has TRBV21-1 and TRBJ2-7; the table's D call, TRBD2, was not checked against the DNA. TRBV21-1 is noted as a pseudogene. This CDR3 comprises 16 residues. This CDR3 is CASSKGNAAGSYEQYF. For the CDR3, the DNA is TGTGCCAGCAGCAAGGGAAATGCGGCGGGTTCCTACGAGCAGTACTTC.

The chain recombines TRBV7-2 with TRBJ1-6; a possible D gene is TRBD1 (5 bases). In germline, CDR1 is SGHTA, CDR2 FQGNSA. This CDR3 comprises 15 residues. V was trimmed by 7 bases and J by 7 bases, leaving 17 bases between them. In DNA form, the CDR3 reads TGTGCCAGCACCGATGCAGGGAGGGGAAATTCACCCCTCCACTTT. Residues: CASTDAGRGNSPLHF.

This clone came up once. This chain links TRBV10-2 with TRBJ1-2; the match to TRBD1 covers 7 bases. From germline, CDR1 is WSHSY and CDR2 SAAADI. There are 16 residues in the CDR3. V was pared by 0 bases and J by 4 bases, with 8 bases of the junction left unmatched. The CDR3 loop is CASSESSPGGVYGYTF. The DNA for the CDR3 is TGCGCCAGCAGTGAGTCGTCCCCAGGGGGTGTCTATGGCTACACCTTC.

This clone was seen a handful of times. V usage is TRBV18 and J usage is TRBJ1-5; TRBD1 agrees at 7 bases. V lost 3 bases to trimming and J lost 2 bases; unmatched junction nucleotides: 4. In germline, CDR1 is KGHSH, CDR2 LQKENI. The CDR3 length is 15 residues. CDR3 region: CASSPQGVGNQPQHF. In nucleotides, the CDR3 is TGTGCCAGCTCACCCCAGGGGGTCGGCAATCAGCCCCAGCATTTT.

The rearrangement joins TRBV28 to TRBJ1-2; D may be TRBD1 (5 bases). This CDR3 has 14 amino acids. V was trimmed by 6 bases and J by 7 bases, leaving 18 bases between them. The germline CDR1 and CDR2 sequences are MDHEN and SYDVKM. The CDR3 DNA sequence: TGTGCCAGCAGCCCCCCGCAGGGTAAGGTTGGCTACACCTTC. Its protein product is CASSPPQGKVGYTF.

CDR3 in amino acids: CASRSGGPGELFF. Here the CDR3 DNA reads TGTGCCAGCAGATCCGGGGGACCGGGGGAGCTGTTTTTT. The chain has TRBV28 and TRBJ2-2; a weak D match, TRBD2 (6 bases). The V end was cut by 6 bases, the J end by 8 bases, with 13 bases between. The CDR3 runs to 13 residues. The V gene's germline CDR1 is MDHEN and CDR2 SYDVKM.